One TCR beta chain is described in this entry. TCRdb itself ran the RT-PCR reads through MiXCR, one entry per CDR3 protein. The sample holds 500,000 to 550,000 distinct CDR3 sequences, roughly 25% seen once. This sample stems from a study of response to subunit inactivated influenza vaccine. V lost 5 bases and J 0 bases, leaving 11 bases between the germline ends. The CDR3 runs to 15 residues. The germline V gene encodes CDR1 MDHEN and CDR2 SYDVKM. The same data also went into a second study, on T cells expressing NK-cell markers. Per that study: The authors made TCR beta cDNA libraries by 5'RACE template switching. This switching added a universal primer site and UMIs. Several donors showed these clonotypes also leading the CD3+CD56-NKG2C+ fraction.

The chain carries TRBV28 and TRBJ2-4; D is undetermined. The clonotype was recovered from a man aged 50 or older who received an inactivated influenza vaccine. This specimen consisted of CD4+ T cells sorted from PBMCs, obtained about 12 days after vaccination. This CDR3 reads CASSPPSLAKNIQYF. As DNA, the CDR3 is TGTGCCAGCAGTCCTCCGAGCTTAGCCAAAAACATTCAGTACTTC.